This note documents a single T cell receptor (beta chain) sequence. Its antigen remains undetermined. Base quality data are lacking; no much larger clone is found one base away. The library was obtained by the immunoSEQ multiplex PCR assay. The multiplex PCR relied on a mix of 60 forward primers for TCR Vbeta segments and 13 reverse primers for TCR Jbeta segments. The CDR3 region of rearranged TCR beta genes was amplified from genomic DNA with a multiplex PCR assay. Amplified TCR beta libraries were sequenced as 87-base-pair reads on the Illumina HiSeq System. The paper's processing steps were these. A later analysis tallied around 82 million unique TCR beta chains across the 666 repertoires, and around 10 million of those chains were shared by two or more donors. Raw reads were error-corrected and collapsed into unique sequences by a nearest-neighbor algorithm in which closely related sequences were merged to remove PCR and sequencing errors. V, D and J gene segments were assigned by aligning CDR3 sequences to IMGT reference sequences. Each retained sequence needed at least a six-nucleotide match to both a V gene segment and a J gene segment. Rearrangements were called productive when the CDR3 lacked stop codons and stayed in frame with V and J; all others were non-productive. CDR3 was defined according to IMGT convention as the region running from the second conserved V-encoded cysteine to the conserved J-encoded phenylalanine. Sequences without an unambiguous match to a single V gene segment were excluded from the earlier analysis of several hundred of the donors. An earlier analysis of several hundred of the donors classified V segments as functional when productive rearrangements were above 56.7% and as segregating when the standard deviation between donors was above 5%. To diagnose cytomegalovirus status from the catalog of TCR beta chain sequences, a statistical classification framework was built. In a later analysis, V and J genes were assigned by comparing TCR nucleotide sequences against IMGT/GENE-DB human TR gene sequences. Using the TCRdist pipeline, a later analysis assigned CDR3 sequences along with most-parsimonious VDJ recombination scenarios. A later analysis defined each TCR beta chain by its CDR3 amino acid sequence plus V-gene family, and excluded reads lacking a unique V-gene family. To address suspected cross-contamination and a sequencing artifact, a later analysis removed around 590 highly shared, low-generation-probability nucleotide sequences. A later analysis calculated a clonal expansion index for each public chain from normalized within-repertoire ranks of inferred template counts. Generation probabilities in a later analysis came from a VDJ recombination model fitted to out-of-frame rearrangements, and those results were checked against IGoR. In a later analysis, hypergeometric tests were used to score TCR-TCR, TCR-HLA and TCR-CMV co-occurrence, with a repertoire-size bias correction applied to TCR pairs. In a later analysis, false discovery rates were estimated by permuting HLA or CMV assignments 20 times. In a later analysis, co-occurring TCRs were grouped using DBSCAN, with TCRdist sequence similarity added in when clustering inside HLA-allele-positive subsets. Co-occurrence clustering excluded repertoires with fewer than 30,000 or more than 120,000 public chains, plus five with anomalous nucleotide sharing. In TCRdb, the immuneACCESS table is reduced to in-frame sequences with V and J assigned. These tables do not hold every clone; where another copy was compared, an unresolved V gene accounts for under half, and the others remain unexplained. V, J and clone size derive from that table, while D and trimming were established from the DNA sequence. The sample yields about 140,000 clones; roughly 80% were counted once. The top ten clonotypes cover about 10% of the sample.

This record belongs to a study of cytomegalovirus exposure and HLA in healthy donors (dated by TCRdb to 2016 to 2017). For the wider study: An earlier analysis of approximately 640 of the donors reported 250 to 300 Gb of sequence data and some 120 million unique TCR beta sequences from 150 million to 200 million T cells. The study combined high-throughput TCR immunosequencing, statistical association of individual TCRs with disease status, and machine learning to predict cytomegalovirus infection status. A later genetic analysis used genome-wide SNP genotypes for about 65% of the 666 donors, treating that subset as a discovery cohort. Across approximately 420 genotyped donors of the cohort, an average of about 240,000 unique TCR beta nucleotide sequences per donor were sequenced, and 15% to 20% of those sequences were non-productive. Donor age, sex, ethnicity and CMV serostatus were compiled alongside the repertoire data. An early release covering 550 to 700 HLA-typed donors comprised about 300 gigabases of sequencing data and approximately 85 million unique TCR sequences. A later analysis re-analyzed previously published TCR beta repertoires from roughly 690 donors and added high-resolution HLA genotyping to study TCR occurrence patterns. HLA typing covered class I and class II loci at four-digit resolution. Rather than drawing on any new phenotypic data, the later analysis identified candidate immune exposures from TCR beta sequences and the way those sequences occurred across donors. Typing coverage varied by locus: about 620-630 donors for A, B, C, DRB1 and DQB1; approximately 500 for DQA1; more than 600 for DPA1; approximately 450 for DPB1. An earlier analysis of 587 of the donors used high-throughput TCR beta sequencing to judge whether each TCR beta V gene segment behaved as functional or pseudogenic. All discovery cohort repertoires had been generated using a single sequencing platform. The genetic ancestry cluster associated with self-reported Caucasian donors included approximately 85% of the roughly 390 genotyped donors. The study aimed to test whether signatures of past pathogen exposure could be identified by cataloging public T cell receptors. In addition to the first cohort of 666 subjects, a separate validation cohort of 100 to 150 different subjects was used. Because of strong linkage in the cohort, five DR-DQ haplotypes were treated as single units for association and clustering. The T cell repertoires of 666 subjects were profiled by immunosequencing and related to cytomegalovirus serostatus. Paper-wide results and their limitations: In vitro tests confirmed that a few of the cytomegalovirus-associated TCR beta chains recognize cytomegalovirus antigens. Roughly uniform sequencing depth across donors was assumed in presence/absence analyses, although this assumption may not hold. The study listed 150 to 200 TCR beta chains as associated with cytomegalovirus. According to a later analysis, parvovirus B19, influenza, CMV and Epstein-Barr virus appeared linked to several top co-occurrence clusters. Most CMV-associated TCR beta chains appeared to be HLA-restricted in a later analysis, and the HLA associations seemed to be driven largely by CMV exposure. A later analysis found that HLA-associated TCR beta chains were more clonally expanded and had lower generation probabilities than equally common non-associated chains. At a false discovery rate of 0.05, a later analysis linked some 18,000 TCR beta sequences to specific HLA alleles. Linkage disequilibrium might explain the correlated functional status among segregating V segments, but an unknown experimental factor could not be excluded. In a later analysis, TCR association rates were found to vary across HLA loci, with the most associated TCRs seen for DRB1 alleles and the fewest for HLA-C alleles. Only TCR beta chains were sequenced in this cohort, and the absence of alpha or paired-chain data limited detectable features. The authors suggested that the approach could potentially be generalized to other disease states and immunological phenotypes. The only immune exposure information available for the cohort was CMV serostatus. Because the 87-base-pair reads could not distinguish some IMGT-functional V segments, including TRBV6-2 and TRBV6-3, those segments were excluded. Assigning TCR associations to individual alleles was difficult when HLA alleles, especially DR and DQ, strongly co-occurred. Most TCR sequences were seen in very few donors, while some public TCRs were found in many individuals. A further reported finding was that TCR beta sequences accurately predicted the HLA-A and HLA-B alleles for most subjects in the first cohort. The classifier was reported to diagnose cytomegalovirus status with high specificity and sensitivity in both the original and validation cohorts. An association between a missense DCLRE1C variant and V-gene and J-gene trimming of TCR beta chains was found in a later genetic analysis and replicated in an independent cohort. A later genetic analysis reported fewer N-insertions in productive TCRs among donors in an Asian-associated ancestry cluster than the approximately 700-donor mean. Broadly in line with IMGT annotations, most TCR beta V segments showed up in productive rearrangements about 87% or about 30% of the time in an earlier analysis of about 500 of the donors. A group of highly shared sequence variants was considered likely to be a technical artifact of the sequencing pipeline. HLA typing was unavailable for some donors at each locus, so association tests used only the typed subset. Because counts were too low, roughly 18 rarely observed V segments, including chromosome 9 orphons, were left out of the earlier analysis of 587 of the donors.

In total, 630 or so healthy bone marrow donors made up the cohort. At the time of sampling, all cohort members were nominally healthy, though unrecorded immune exposures were likely present. The donor tested CMV seropositive and was one of the 289 seropositive cohort members. Each donor provided a peripheral blood sample, and peripheral blood mononuclear cells were used for TCR beta sequencing. The Qiagen DNeasy Blood Extraction Kit was used to extract genomic DNA from the blood cell samples. V loses 0 bases of germline sequence and J loses 0 bases, and the interval between the two ends is 12 bases. The germline V gene (reference sequence) gives CDR1 as GTSNPN and CDR2 as SVGIG. The CDR3 sequence holds 16 residues, the cysteine and phenylalanine included. Only the CDR3 region is kept as DNA, spanning 48 bases read in frame from base 1.

The source of this sequence is a woman aged 45-65 years in good health and CMV-seropositive. The source material was PBMCs. Rearrangement joined TRBV30 to TRBJ1-5; a tentative D match to TRBD1 spans 6 bases. The CDR3 is CAWSVGTLYSNQPQHF. The nucleotide sequence reads TGTGCCTGGAGTGTAGGGACACTTTATAGCAATCAGCCCCAGCATTTT.